This T cell receptor beta chain appears in the sequencing data of a study of cytomegalovirus exposure and HLA in healthy donors. Turning to this clone: Its specificity is not known.

CDR3 length: 14 amino acids. The V gene end was trimmed by 2 bases and the J gene end by 7 bases; junction bases not matched to a gene: 5. Germline CDR1 reads SGDLS; CDR2 reads YYNGEE. It was with 60 Vbeta and 13 Jbeta primers that the PCR ran. Repertoires were generated with immunoSEQ multiplex PCR, while TCRdb's copy carries only in-frame clones and drops some. Among about 150,000 clones listed, about 64% were seen once. Whole-study findings and limits: A link between a missense DCLRE1C variant and TCR beta V- and J-gene trimming emerged from a later analysis.

The sample taken for sequencing was PBMCs. The rearrangement uses TRBV9 and TRBJ1-2; TRBD1 matches at 10 bases. The TCR comes from a woman aged 25 to 39 in good health and CMV-seropositive. Written as DNA, the CDR3 is TGTGCCAGCAGCGTGGGGACAGGGGCAAGTGGCTACACCTTC. Translated, it gives CASSVGTGASGYTF.